What follows are 12 T cell receptor beta chains derived from one specimen sequenced in a study of blood T cells in healthy people across ages. A second PCR of 7 to 11 cycles used a sample-barcoded 5' primer and a J-beta primer mix. In TCRdb, the 5' RACE reads were re-called with MiXCR into one record per CDR3 protein. The data hold about 1 million distinct CDR3 sequences, with roughly 45% observed a single time. The sample consisted of blood. Receptors originate from a woman aged 55-70 years in good health.

This clonotype has more than one count but fewer than ten. The rearrangement uses TRBV6-6 and TRBJ2-5; D gene uncertain. The germline V gene has CDR1 MNHNY and CDR2 SVGAGI (reference sequence). The V and J ends lost 2 bases and 5 bases respectively, with 6 bases between them. CDR3 size: 12 residues. In nucleotides, the CDR3 is TGTGCCAGCAGTTACAAGTGGGAGACCCAGTACTTC. It encodes CASSYKWETQYF.

The chain links TRBV2 to TRBJ2-7; 9 bases agree with TRBD2. The CDR3 totals 15 residues. Looked up from germline, CDR1 is SNHLY and CDR2 is FYNNEI. V was clipped by 8 bases and J by 4 bases; unmatched bases: 12. The CDR3 region is CASGTNRREGYEQYF. The CDR3 DNA reads TGTGCCAGCGGAACGAATAGGCGGGAGGGTTACGAGCAGTACTTC. Based on the CDR3 plus reference TRBV2 and TRBJ2-7, the full variable domain is EPEVTQTPSHQVTQMGQEVILRCVPISNHLYFYWYRQILGQKVEFLVSFYNNEISEKSEIFDDQFSVERPDGSNFTLKIRSTKLEDSAMYFCASGTNRREGYEQYFGPGTRLTVT.

This clonotype was counted between two and nine times. The rearrangement uses TRBV4-2 and TRBJ2-1; 14 bases are a match to TRBD2. V shed 0 bases and J 6 bases; nucleotides not matched to a gene: 13. Germline-derived CDR1 and CDR2 are LGHNA and YNFKEQ. This CDR3 has 20 residues. CDR3 sequence: CASSQDKGTSGSGVGNEQFF. The CDR3 DNA follows: TGTGCCAGCAGCCAAGATAAGGGGACTAGCGGGAGTGGCGTGGGCAATGAGCAGTTCTTC.

The chain recombines TRBV30 with TRBJ2-3; 11 bases agree with TRBD2. V lost 4 bases, J lost 3 bases, and 6 bases stayed unmatched. Germline V gene lookup returns CDR1 GTSNPN and CDR2 SVGIG (reference sequence). The CDR3 has 15 residues. DNA for the CDR3: TGTGCCTGGACGGTAGGGACTAGCGGTACAGATACGCAGTATTTT. Translating it yields CAWTVGTSGTDTQYF.

V usage is TRBV5-1 and J usage is TRBJ2-7; 8 nucleotides match TRBD1. J was trimmed by 0 bases and V by 6 bases; bases with no gene match: 5. Germline assignment: CDR1 SGHRS and CDR2 YFSETQ. The CDR3 spans 14 residues. CDR3 coding DNA: TGCGCCAGCAAACAACAGGGGGACTCCTACGAGCAGTACTTC. It translates to CASKQQGDSYEQYF.

This clonotype has at least ten counts. The chain uses TRBV29-1 and TRBJ2-7; D is unclear. V gave up 8 bases and J gave up 0 bases, with 14 bases separating them. This CDR3 has 13 amino acids. Germline CDR1 reads SQVTM; CDR2 reads ANQGSEA. CDR3 protein: CSTLIGPSYEQYF. In DNA, the CDR3 is TGCAGCACCCTTATCGGGCCCTCCTACGAGCAGTACTTC.

Comments on this clonotype: An end of the junction does not agree with germline; a read error may underlie this. V is TRBV12-3 or TRBV12-4 and J is TRBJ2-1; D ambiguous. The CDR3 is made up of 12 amino acids. CDR3 nucleotides: TGTGCCAACAGTTTGGAATACAATGAGCAGTTCTTC. Amino acid sequence: CANSLEYNEQFF.

V is TRBV7-9 and J is TRBJ2-5, with 12 nucleotides matching TRBD2. J was trimmed by 5 bases and V by 4 bases; bases with no gene match: 11. The CDR3 contains 17 residues. Germline CDR1 SEHNR, CDR2 FQNEAQ (reference sequence). The CDR3 region is CASSSGLAGLVPETQYF. DNA of the CDR3: TGTGCCAGCAGCTCGGGACTAGCGGGCCTAGTCCCCGAGACCCAGTACTTC.

Of note for this clonotype: One end of the junction fails to match germline, which may point to a read error. The genes are TRBV5-6 and TRBJ2-5; the D is unclear. The germline gives CDR1 SGHDT, CDR2 YYEEEE. The CDR3 totals 14 residues. Here the CDR3 reads CASSFVYSQETQYF. CDR3 DNA: TGTGCCAGCAGCTTTGTCTACTCTCAAGAGACCCAGTACTTT.

This clonotype showed up just once. The gene calls are TRBV11-2 and TRBJ2-5; a possible D gene is TRBD2 (6 bases). The end of the DNA aligns better with TRBJ2-7, so the J call may be wrong. This CDR3 is built from 18 residues. From germline, CDR1 is SGHAT and CDR2 FQNNGV. The CDR3 reads CASRSIATAAEGKYEQYF. Here the CDR3 DNA reads TGTGCCAGCAGGTCGATCGCCACAGCTGCGGAGGGTAAATACGAGCAGTACTTC.

The chain carries TRBV7-3 and TRBJ2-5, with a tentative D call TRBD1 (5 bases). With 2 bases removed from V and 11 bases from J, the gap between germline ends came to 18 bases. Looked up from germline, CDR1 is SGHTA and CDR2 is FQGTGA. The CDR3 is 14 amino acids. This CDR3 is CASSLGPHGAEQYF. For the CDR3, the DNA is TGTGCCAGCAGCTTAGGGCCCCATGGGGCTGAGCAGTACTTC.

This clonotype was observed a handful of times. V and J are TRBV20-1 and TRBJ2-7; the D gene is possibly TRBD2 (6 bases). This CDR3 has 12 amino acids. Germline V gene sequence: CDR1 DFQATT, CDR2 SNEGSKA (reference sequence). V was clipped by 3 bases and J by 3 bases, with 9 bases between them. The CDR3 loop reads CSARGLRYEQYF. The CDR3 nucleotides read TGCAGTGCTAGGGGACTTCGCTACGAGCAGTACTTC.